A selection of T cell receptor beta chains follows, all from one sample in a study of blood T cells in healthy people across ages. TCRdb used MiXCR to reprocess the 5' RACE reads, holding one entry per CDR3 protein. The data contain some 710,000 distinct CDR3 sequences, about half of them singletons. The sequenced sample was blood. These receptors were obtained from a man aged 80 or over in good health. The CDR3 runs from the conserved cysteine through the conserved F or W. The D gene is left open where the match is weak. Clone size is given for some rows only: seen once, a few or many times, or a class if the clone is expanded.

clone_size	v_call	d_call	j_call	cdr3_aa	cdr3_nt
few	TRBV25-1	TRBD1	TRBJ2-7	CASRGTGGFTEQYF	TGTGCCAGCAGGGGGACAGGGGGCTTCACCGAGCAGTACTTC
.	TRBV18	.	TRBJ2-1	CASSPPTGRSVNEQFF	TGTGCCAGCTCACCACCGACAGGGAGGTCGGTTAATGAGCAGTTCTTC
.	TRBV28	.	TRBJ1-1	CASSLTVSNTEAFF	TGTGCCAGCAGTTTAACGGTTTCGAACACTGAAGCTTTCTTT
.	TRBV12-3/TRBV12-4	TRBD1	TRBJ1-2	CASTLGQEAGYTF	TGTGCCAGCACCTTGGGACAGGAGGCCGGCTACACCTTC
.	TRBV7-2	TRBD2	TRBJ2-2	CASSYPGTSYGGELFF	TGTGCCAGCAGCTACCCAGGGACTAGCTATGGCGGGGAGCTGTTTTTT
many	TRBV2	TRBD1	TRBJ1-1	CASRDTGAGTEAFF	TGTGCCAGCAGAGACACAGGGGCGGGGACTGAAGCTTTCTTT
once	TRBV4-3	TRBD1	TRBJ2-1	CASSRQGFYNEQFF	TGCGCCAGCAGTAGACAGGGGTTTTACAATGAGCAGTTCTTC
.	TRBV29-1	.	TRBJ1-3	CSVDGRAAGNTIYF	TGCAGCGTTGATGGCCGGGCGGCTGGAAACACCATATATTTT
.	TRBV27	TRBD2	TRBJ2-1	CASSFRSASGRGNEQFF	TGTGCCAGCAGTTTTCGGTCCGCTAGCGGGAGGGGCAATGAGCAGTTCTTC
.	TRBV5-1	.	TRBJ2-3	CASSSPVTVTDTQYF	TGCGCCAGCAGCTCACCGGTGACGGTAACAGATACGCAGTATTTT
.	TRBV5-1	.	TRBJ2-5	CASSLAGAVGKETQYF	TGCGCCAGCAGCTTGGCTGGGGCCGTGGGAAAAGAGACCCAGTACTTC
.	TRBV28	.	TRBJ2-7	CASSPVRGEYEQYF	TGTGCCAGCAGCCCTGTCAGGGGAGAGTACGAGCAGTACTTC
.	TRBV15	TRBD1	TRBJ1-3	CATSRETGVPGNTIYF	TGTGCCACCAGCAGAGAAACAGGGGTCCCTGGAAACACCATATATTTT
many	TRBV4-2	.	TRBJ2-5	CASSQDLTETQYF	TGTGCCAGCAGCCAAGATTTAACGGAGACCCAGTACTTC
.	TRBV27	.	TRBJ2-3	CASSPSTGLTDTQYF	TGTGCCAGCAGCCCCTCGACCGGCCTCACAGATACGCAGTATTTT
many	TRBV28	TRBD2	TRBJ2-5	CASSTNRGGFQETQYF	TGTGCCAGCAGTACTAACCGGGGGGGTTTCCAAGAGACCCAGTACTTC
.	TRBV20-1	.	TRBJ2-3	CSARARPPGLAQYF	TGCAGTGCTAGAGCTCGTCCCCCGGGACTCGCACAGTATTTT
.	TRBV5-1	.	TRBJ1-1	CASSPVPGNTEAFF	TGCGCCAGCAGCCCAGTCCCAGGGAACACTGAAGCTTTCTTT
.	TRBV7-3	.	TRBJ2-1	CASSPQHSSETQFF	TGTGCCAGCAGCCCCCAGCACAGCTCGGAGACCCAGTTCTTC
many	TRBV29-1	TRBD1	TRBJ2-5	CSVPDRGKTQYF	TGCAGCGTTCCCGACAGGGGGAAGACCCAGTACTTC
.	TRBV28	.	TRBJ2-7	CASSYLGVYEQYF	TGTGCCAGCAGTTATCTTGGGGTCTACGAGCAGTACTTC
.	TRBV29-1	TRBD1	TRBJ2-1	CSVDSTGASSYNEQFF	TGCAGCGTTGATTCGACAGGGGCGAGCTCCTACAATGAGCAGTTCTTC
many	TRBV12-3/TRBV12-4	.	TRBJ2-7	CASSMAVKGDEQYF	TGTGCCAGCAGCATGGCCGTTAAGGGCGACGAGCAGTACTTC
.	TRBV5-1	.	TRBJ2-5	CASSLEGASDEQYF	TGCGCCAGCAGCTTGGAAGGGGCGAGTGATGAGCAGTACTTC
.	TRBV15	.	TRBJ2-1	CATSPPPRAGRNEQFF	TGTGCCACCAGCCCGCCTCCCCGGGCAGGGCGCAATGAGCAGTTCTTC
.	TRBV28	TRBD1	TRBJ1-4	CASAVPGQARATNEKLFF	TGTGCCAGCGCAGTACCGGGACAGGCGAGGGCAACTAATGAAAAACTGTTTTTT
.	TRBV2	TRBD1	TRBJ2-7	CASSADRAVDEQYF	TGTGCCAGCAGTGCTGACAGGGCAGTTGATGAGCAGTACTTC
few	TRBV29-1	TRBD1	TRBJ2-1	CSASWWDRYNEQFF	TGCAGCGCTTCGTGGTGGGACAGATACAATGAGCAGTTCTTC
.	TRBV4-2	.	TRBJ1-1	CASSQDRNSLNTEAFF	TGTGCCAGCAGCCAAGATCGTAACAGCTTGAACACTGAAGCTTTCTTT
.	TRBV29-1	TRBD2	TRBJ2-3	CSVGGGESADTQYF	TGCAGCGTCGGCGGGGGGGAAAGTGCAGATACGCAGTATTTT
.	TRBV29-1	.	TRBJ2-2	CSVSRQVGAGELFF	TGCAGCGTTTCTAGACAGGTTGGGGCCGGGGAGCTGTTTTTT
few	TRBV18	.	TRBJ1-6	CASSPISTGRNSPLHF	TGTGCCAGCTCACCGATCTCGACGGGGAGAAATTCACCCCTCCACTTT
.	TRBV29-1	.	TRBJ2-7	CSVARKRTYNEQYF	TGCAGCGTTGCTCGGAAACGAACCTACAATGAGCAGTACTTC
.	TRBV15	.	TRBJ2-5	CATSSIRAVQETQYF	TGTGCCACCAGTTCCATCCGGGCGGTACAAGAGACCCAGTACTTC
many	TRBV7-9	TRBD1	TRBJ2-5	CASSRDRVQETQYF	TGTGCCAGCAGCCGAGACAGGGTTCAAGAGACCCAGTACTTC
.	TRBV28	.	TRBJ2-7	CASSKLILNMDWSSYEQYF	TGTGCCAGCAGTAAACTGATACTCAACATGGACTGGAGCTCCTACGAGCAGTACTTC
.	TRBV7-2	.	TRBJ1-5	CASSLGGRSNQPQHF	TGTGCCAGCAGCTTGGGGGGACGGAGCAATCAGCCCCAGCATTTT
.	TRBV21-1	.	TRBJ2-7	CASSTPWDGTYSYEQYF	TGTGCCAGCAGCACCCCCTGGGACGGGACCTACTCCTACGAGCAGTACTTC
few	TRBV7-9	.	TRBJ2-7	CASSLALGQAFSYEQYF	TGTGCCAGCAGCTTAGCGCTCGGCCAGGCGTTCTCCTACGAGCAGTACTTC
few	TRBV4-2	.	TRBJ2-5	CASSQLDTQETQYF	TGTGCCAGCAGCCAACTGGATACACAAGAGACCCAGTACTTC
.	TRBV27	.	TRBJ1-6	CASWDITEPHSPLHF	TGTGCCAGCTGGGACATCACCGAGCCGCATTCACCCCTCCACTTT
few	TRBV29-1	TRBD1	TRBJ2-7	CSVGTGDHEQYF	TGCAGCGTTGGGACAGGGGACCACGAGCAGTACTTC